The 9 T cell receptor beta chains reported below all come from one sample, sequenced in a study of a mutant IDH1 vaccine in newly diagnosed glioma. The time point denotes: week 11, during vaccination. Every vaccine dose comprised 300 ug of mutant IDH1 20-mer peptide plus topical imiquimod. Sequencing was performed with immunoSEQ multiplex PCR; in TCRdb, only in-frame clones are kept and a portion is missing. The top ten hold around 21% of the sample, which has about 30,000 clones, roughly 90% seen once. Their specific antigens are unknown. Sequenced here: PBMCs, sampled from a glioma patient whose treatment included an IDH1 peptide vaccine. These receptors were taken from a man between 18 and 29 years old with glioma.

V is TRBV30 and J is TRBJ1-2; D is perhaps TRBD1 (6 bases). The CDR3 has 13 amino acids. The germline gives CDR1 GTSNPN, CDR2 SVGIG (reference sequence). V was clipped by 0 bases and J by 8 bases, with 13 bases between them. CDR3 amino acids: CAWSVDAGVGYTF. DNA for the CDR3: TGTGCCTGGAGTGTAGATGCAGGGGTGGGCTACACCTTC.

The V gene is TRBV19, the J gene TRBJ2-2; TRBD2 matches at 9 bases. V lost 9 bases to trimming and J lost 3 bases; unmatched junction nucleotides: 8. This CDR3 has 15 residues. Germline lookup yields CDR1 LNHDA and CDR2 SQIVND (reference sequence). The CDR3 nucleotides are TGTGCCAGCCATCGGACTAGCGCGGACACCGGGGAGCTGTTTTTT. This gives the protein CASHRTSADTGELFF.

CDR3 bases: TGTGCCAGCAGGTTGCGACCCCCGGGACAGGGAAGCACCGGGGAGCTGTTTTTT. Translation gives CASRLRPPGQGSTGELFF. This chain uses TRBV7-2 with TRBJ2-2; TRBD1 matches at 9 bases. The CDR3 has 18 amino acids. Germline V gene lookup returns CDR1 SGHTA and CDR2 FQGNSA. Trimming cost V 6 bases and J 4 bases; bases outside gene matches: 15.

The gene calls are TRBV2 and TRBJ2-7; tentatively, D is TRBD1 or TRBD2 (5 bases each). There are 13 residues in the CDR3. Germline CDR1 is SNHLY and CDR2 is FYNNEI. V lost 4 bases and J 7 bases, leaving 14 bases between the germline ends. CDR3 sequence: CASSAPGPGEQYF. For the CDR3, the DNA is TGTGCCAGCAGTGCCCCGGGACCTGGGGAGCAGTACTTC.

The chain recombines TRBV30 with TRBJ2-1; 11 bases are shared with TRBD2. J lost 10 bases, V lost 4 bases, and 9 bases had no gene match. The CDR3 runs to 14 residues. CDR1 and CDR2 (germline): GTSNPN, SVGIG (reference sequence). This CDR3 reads CAWTGTSGLLEQFF. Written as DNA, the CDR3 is TGTGCCTGGACCGGGACTAGCGGTCTTTTGGAGCAGTTCTTC.

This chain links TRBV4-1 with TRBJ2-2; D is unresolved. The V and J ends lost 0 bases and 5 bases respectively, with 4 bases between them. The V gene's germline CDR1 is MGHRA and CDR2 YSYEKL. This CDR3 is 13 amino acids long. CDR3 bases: TGCGCCAGCAGCCAAGATAGGACCGGGGAGCTGTTTTTT. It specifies CASSQDRTGELFF.

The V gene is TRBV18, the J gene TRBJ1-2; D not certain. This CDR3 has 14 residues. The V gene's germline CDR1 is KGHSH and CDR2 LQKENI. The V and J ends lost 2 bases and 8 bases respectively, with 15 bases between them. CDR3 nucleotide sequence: TGTGCCAGCTCACCAACGGACGGGCTAAGGGGCTACACCTTC. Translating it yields CASSPTDGLRGYTF. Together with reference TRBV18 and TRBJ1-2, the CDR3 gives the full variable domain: NAGVMQNPRHLVRRRGQEARLRCSPMKGHSHVYWYRQLPEEGLKFMVYLQKENIIDESGMPKERFSAEFPKEGPSILRIQQVVRGDSAAYFCASSPTDGLRGYTFGSGTRLTVV.

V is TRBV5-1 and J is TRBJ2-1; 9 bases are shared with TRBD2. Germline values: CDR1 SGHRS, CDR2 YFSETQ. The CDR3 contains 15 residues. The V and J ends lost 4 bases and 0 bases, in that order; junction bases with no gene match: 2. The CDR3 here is CASSDSGSSYNEQFF. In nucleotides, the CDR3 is TGCGCCAGCAGCGATAGCGGGAGCTCCTACAATGAGCAGTTCTTC. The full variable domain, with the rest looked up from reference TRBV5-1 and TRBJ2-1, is KAGVTQTPRYLIKTRGQQVTLSCSPISGHRSVSWYQQTPGQGLQFLFEYFSETQRNKGNFPGRFSGRQFSNSRSEMNVSTLELGDSALYLCASSDSGSSYNEQFFGPGTRLTVL.

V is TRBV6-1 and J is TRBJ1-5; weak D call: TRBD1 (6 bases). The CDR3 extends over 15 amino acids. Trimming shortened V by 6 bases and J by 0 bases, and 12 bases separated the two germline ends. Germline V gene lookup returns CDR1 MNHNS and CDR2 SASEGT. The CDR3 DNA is TGTGCCAGCAGCACGGACAGCAATAGCAATCAGCCCCAGCATTTT. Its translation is CASSTDSNSNQPQHF.